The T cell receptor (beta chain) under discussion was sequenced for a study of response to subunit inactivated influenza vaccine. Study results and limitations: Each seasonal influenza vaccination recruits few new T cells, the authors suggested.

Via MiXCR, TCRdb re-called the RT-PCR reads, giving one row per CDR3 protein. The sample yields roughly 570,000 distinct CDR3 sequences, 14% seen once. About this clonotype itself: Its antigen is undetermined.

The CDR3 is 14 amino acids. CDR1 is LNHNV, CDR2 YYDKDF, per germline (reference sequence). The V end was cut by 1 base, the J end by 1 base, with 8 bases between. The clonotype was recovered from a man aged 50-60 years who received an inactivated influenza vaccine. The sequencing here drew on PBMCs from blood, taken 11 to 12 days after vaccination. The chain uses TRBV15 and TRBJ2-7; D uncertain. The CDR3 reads CATSRATLSYEQYF. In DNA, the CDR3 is TGTGCCACCAGCAGAGCAACTCTGTCCTACGAGCAGTACTTC.